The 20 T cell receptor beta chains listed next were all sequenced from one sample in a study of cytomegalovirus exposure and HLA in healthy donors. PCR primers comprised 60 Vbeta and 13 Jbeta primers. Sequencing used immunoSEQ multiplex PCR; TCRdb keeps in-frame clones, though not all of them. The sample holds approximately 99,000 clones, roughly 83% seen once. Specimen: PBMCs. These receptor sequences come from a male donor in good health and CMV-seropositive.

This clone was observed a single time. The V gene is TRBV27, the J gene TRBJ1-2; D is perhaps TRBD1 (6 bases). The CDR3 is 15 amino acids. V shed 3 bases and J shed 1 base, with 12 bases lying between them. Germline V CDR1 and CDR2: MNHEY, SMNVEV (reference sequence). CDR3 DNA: TGTGCCAGCAGTTTGGCCGGGGGGCTTAACTATGGCTACACCTTC. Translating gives CASSLAGGLNYGYTF.

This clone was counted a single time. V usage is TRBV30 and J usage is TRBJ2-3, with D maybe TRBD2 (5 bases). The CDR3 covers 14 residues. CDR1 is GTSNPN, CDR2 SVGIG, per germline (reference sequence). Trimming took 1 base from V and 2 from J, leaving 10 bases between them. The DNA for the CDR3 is TGTGCCTGGAGTGAGGCGGGCTTCACAGATACGCAGTATTTT. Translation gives CAWSEAGFTDTQYF.

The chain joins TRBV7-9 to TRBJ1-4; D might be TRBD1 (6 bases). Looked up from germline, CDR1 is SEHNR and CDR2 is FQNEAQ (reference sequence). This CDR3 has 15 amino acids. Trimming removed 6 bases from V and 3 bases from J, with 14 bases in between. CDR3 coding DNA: TGTGCCAGCAGACCCGAGGGGGTTCCTAATGAAAAACTGTTTTTT. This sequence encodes CASRPEGVPNEKLFF.

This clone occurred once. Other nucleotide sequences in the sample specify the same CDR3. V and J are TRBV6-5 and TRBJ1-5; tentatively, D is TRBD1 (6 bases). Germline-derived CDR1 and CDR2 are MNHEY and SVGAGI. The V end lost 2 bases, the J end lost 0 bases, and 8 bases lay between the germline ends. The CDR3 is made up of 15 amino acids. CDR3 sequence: CASSYRGNSNQPQHF. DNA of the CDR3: TGTGCCAGCAGTTACAGGGGGAATAGCAATCAGCCCCAGCATTTT.

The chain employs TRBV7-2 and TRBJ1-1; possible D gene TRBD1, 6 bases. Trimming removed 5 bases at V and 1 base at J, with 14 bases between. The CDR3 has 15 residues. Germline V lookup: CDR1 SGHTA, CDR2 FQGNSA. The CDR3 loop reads CASSTRQAENTEAFF. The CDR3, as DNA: TGTGCCAGCAGCACTCGACAGGCGGAGAACACTGAAGCTTTCTTT.

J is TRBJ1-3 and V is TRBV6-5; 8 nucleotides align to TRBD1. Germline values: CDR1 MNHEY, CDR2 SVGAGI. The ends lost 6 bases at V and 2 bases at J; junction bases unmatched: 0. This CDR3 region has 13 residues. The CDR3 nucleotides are TGTGCCAGCAGGACAGGGGCTGGAAACACCATATATTTT. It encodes CASRTGAGNTIYF.

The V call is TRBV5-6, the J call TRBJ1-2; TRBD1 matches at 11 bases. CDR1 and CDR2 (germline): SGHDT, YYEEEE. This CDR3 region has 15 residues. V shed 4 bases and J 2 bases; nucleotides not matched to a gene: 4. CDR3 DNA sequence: TGTGCCAGCAGCCCGGGGACAGGGGGAAACTATGGCTACACCTTC. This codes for CASSPGTGGNYGYTF.

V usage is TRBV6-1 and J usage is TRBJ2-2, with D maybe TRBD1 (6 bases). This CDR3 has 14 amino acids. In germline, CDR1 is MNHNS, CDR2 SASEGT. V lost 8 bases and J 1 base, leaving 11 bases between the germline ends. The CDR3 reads CASPRTVNTGELFF. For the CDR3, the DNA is TGTGCCAGCCCTAGGACAGTGAACACCGGGGAGCTGTTTTTT.

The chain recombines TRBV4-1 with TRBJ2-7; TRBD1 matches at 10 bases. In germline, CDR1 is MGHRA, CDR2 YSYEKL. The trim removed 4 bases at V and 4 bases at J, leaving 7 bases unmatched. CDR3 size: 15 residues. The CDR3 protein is CASSPQTGGRYEQYF. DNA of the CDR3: TGCGCCAGCAGCCCACAGACAGGGGGCAGGTACGAGCAGTACTTC.

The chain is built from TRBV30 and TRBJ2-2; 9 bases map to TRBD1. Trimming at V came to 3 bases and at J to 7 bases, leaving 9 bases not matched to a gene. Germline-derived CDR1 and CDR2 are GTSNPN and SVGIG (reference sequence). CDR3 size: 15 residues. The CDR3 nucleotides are TGTGCCTGGAGCACCGGGACAGGGTACGGCGGGGAGCTGTTTTTT. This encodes CAWSTGTGYGGELFF.

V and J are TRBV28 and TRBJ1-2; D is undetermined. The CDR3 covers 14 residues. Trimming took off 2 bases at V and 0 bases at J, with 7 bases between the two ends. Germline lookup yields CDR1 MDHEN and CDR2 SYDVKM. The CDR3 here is CASSLVVANYGYTF. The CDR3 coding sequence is TGTGCCAGCAGTTTAGTCGTAGCTAACTATGGCTACACCTTC.

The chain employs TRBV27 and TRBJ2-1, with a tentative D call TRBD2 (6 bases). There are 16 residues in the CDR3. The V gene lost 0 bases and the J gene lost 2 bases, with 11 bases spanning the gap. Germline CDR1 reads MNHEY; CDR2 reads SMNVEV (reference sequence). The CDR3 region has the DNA TGTGCCAGCAGTTTATCGTCCGGAGGGGCCTACAATGAGCAGTTCTTC. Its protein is CASSLSSGGAYNEQFF.

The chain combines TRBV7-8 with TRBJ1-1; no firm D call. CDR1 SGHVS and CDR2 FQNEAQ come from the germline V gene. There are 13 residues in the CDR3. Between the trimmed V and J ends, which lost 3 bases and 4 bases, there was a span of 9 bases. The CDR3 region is CASSLVSGTEAFF. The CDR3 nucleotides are TGTGCCAGCAGCTTGGTCAGTGGCACTGAAGCTTTCTTT.

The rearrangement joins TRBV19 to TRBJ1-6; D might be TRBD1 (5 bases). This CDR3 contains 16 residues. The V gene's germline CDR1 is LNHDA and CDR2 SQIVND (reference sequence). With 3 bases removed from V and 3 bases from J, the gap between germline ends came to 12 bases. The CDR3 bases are TGTGCCAGTAGTATCCAGGGTGCCTTCTATAATTCACCCCTCCACTTT. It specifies CASSIQGAFYNSPLHF.

The CDR3: CASSLPDWNTEAFF. CDR3 DNA: TGTGCCAGCAGCTTACCCGACTGGAACACTGAAGCTTTCTTT. The V and J genes are TRBV11-1 and TRBJ1-1; no clear D gene. This CDR3 comprises 14 residues. Trimming removed 2 bases from V and 1 base from J, with 8 bases in between. The germline CDR1 and CDR2 sequences are SGHAT and FQDESV (reference sequence).

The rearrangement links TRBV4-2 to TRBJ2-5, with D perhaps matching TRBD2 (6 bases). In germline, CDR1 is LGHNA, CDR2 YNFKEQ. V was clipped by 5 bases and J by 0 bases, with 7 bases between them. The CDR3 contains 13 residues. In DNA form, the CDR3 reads TGTGCCAGCAGCGGGGGGTACCAAGAGACCCAGTACTTC. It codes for CASSGGYQETQYF.

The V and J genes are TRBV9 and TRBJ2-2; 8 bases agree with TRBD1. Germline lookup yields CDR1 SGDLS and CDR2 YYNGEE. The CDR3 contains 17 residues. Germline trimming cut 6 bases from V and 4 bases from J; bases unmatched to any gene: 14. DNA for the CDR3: TGTGCCAGCACCCTCGCGCAGGGGGCTGGAACCACCGGGGAGCTGTTTTTT. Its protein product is CASTLAQGAGTTGELFF.

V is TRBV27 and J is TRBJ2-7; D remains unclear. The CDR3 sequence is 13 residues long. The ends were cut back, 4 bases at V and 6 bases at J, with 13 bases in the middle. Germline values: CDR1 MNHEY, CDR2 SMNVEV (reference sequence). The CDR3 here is CASSSFPGAEQYF. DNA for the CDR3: TGTGCCAGCAGTTCTTTCCCTGGAGCCGAGCAGTACTTC.

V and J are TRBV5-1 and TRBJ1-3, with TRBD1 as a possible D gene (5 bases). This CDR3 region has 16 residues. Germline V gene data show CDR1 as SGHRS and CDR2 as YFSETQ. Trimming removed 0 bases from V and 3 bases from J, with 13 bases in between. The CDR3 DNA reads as TGCGCCAGCAGCTTGGATGGGGGAGGTAATGGAAACACCATATATTTT. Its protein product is CASSLDGGGNGNTIYF.

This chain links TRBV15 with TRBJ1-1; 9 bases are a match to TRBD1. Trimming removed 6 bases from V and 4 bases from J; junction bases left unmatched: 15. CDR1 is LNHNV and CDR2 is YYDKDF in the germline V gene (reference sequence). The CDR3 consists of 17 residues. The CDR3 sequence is CATRRVPGQGLGTEAFF. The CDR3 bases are TGTGCCACCAGACGGGTCCCGGGACAGGGATTGGGCACTGAAGCTTTCTTT.